This TCR beta chain was identified during a study of blood T cell repertoires in COVID-19 (dated by TCRdb to 2020 to 2022). For the study in its entirety: Samples from collaborators originated in the United States, Italy and Spain and spanned both the acute and convalescent phases of COVID-19. The material from the prospective study consisted of cDNA or gDNA derived from T cells, B-cell-depleted T cells, or PBMCs. The dataset comprised deeply sampled blood TCRbeta repertoires from subjects exposed to, actively infected with, or recovered from COVID-19. A freely available public database, intended as a resource for researchers studying the immune response to SARS-CoV-2, is where the repertoires were released. Samples were obtained from the ongoing ImmuneRACE study (first 160 participants) and from 1,254 subjects provided by 6 global collaborators. A de-identified subject ID, COVID-19 status, age in years and sex were almost always included in the sample metadata. HLA class I and class II types, where available, came from metadata supplied by the sample provider rather than from assay-based typing.

CDR1 WSHSY and CDR2 SAAADI are derived from the germline V gene. The CDR3 has 13 amino acids, counting the end cysteine and phenylalanine. Of the read, only the CDR3 DNA is kept; its 39 bases are in frame from base 1. V loses 7 bases at its end and J loses 5 bases; junction bases beyond the gene matches: 3. One collaborating source in Seattle enrolled patients during active infection and followed them longitudinally through the course of disease. Collaborating institutions collected whole blood in K2EDTA tubes following their own protocols. Collaborator samples were shipped for TCRbeta analysis as frozen whole blood, isolated PBMCs, or DNA extracted from either sample type. The immunoSEQ Assay, a bias-controlled multiplex PCR, was used to amplify TCRbeta CDR3 regions from genomic DNA. As for the original processing: Nucleated cell counts per sample were estimated from amplification of reference gene primers within the assay. Sequence reads were collapsed and filtered to measure the absolute abundance of every unique TCRbeta CDR3 rearrangement. For each sample, productive Simpson clonality was calculated as the square root of Simpson's diversity index over productive rearrangements. Imported from immuneACCESS, the table was reduced by TCRdb to in-frame sequences with V and J called. These copies leave out some clones; in studies compared against another copy, an unresolved V gene accounts for under half, and the cause of the remainder is not known. That table supplies the V and J calls and clone size; D and trimming were determined from the DNA. The table for this sample lists approximately 320,000 clones; roughly 89% of them were counted only once. The ten largest clones take up approximately 12% of the sample.

This clone was seen more than once but under ten times. Its antigen is unknown. No much larger clone exists at a distance of one base, and base qualities are not known. General findings and caveats noted by the study authors: Clinical and demographic metadata were provided uncurated, with the amount varying by source and participant.

This receptor was obtained from a woman younger than 45 with COVID-19, enrolled during active disease. The sequenced sample consisted of peripheral blood. The sequence joins TRBV10-2 to TRBJ1-5; 9 middle bases align to TRBD1. This receptor has the CDR3 CASNGQGHQPQHF. The base sequence is TGCGCCAGCAATGGACAGGGGCATCAGCCCCAGCATTTT.